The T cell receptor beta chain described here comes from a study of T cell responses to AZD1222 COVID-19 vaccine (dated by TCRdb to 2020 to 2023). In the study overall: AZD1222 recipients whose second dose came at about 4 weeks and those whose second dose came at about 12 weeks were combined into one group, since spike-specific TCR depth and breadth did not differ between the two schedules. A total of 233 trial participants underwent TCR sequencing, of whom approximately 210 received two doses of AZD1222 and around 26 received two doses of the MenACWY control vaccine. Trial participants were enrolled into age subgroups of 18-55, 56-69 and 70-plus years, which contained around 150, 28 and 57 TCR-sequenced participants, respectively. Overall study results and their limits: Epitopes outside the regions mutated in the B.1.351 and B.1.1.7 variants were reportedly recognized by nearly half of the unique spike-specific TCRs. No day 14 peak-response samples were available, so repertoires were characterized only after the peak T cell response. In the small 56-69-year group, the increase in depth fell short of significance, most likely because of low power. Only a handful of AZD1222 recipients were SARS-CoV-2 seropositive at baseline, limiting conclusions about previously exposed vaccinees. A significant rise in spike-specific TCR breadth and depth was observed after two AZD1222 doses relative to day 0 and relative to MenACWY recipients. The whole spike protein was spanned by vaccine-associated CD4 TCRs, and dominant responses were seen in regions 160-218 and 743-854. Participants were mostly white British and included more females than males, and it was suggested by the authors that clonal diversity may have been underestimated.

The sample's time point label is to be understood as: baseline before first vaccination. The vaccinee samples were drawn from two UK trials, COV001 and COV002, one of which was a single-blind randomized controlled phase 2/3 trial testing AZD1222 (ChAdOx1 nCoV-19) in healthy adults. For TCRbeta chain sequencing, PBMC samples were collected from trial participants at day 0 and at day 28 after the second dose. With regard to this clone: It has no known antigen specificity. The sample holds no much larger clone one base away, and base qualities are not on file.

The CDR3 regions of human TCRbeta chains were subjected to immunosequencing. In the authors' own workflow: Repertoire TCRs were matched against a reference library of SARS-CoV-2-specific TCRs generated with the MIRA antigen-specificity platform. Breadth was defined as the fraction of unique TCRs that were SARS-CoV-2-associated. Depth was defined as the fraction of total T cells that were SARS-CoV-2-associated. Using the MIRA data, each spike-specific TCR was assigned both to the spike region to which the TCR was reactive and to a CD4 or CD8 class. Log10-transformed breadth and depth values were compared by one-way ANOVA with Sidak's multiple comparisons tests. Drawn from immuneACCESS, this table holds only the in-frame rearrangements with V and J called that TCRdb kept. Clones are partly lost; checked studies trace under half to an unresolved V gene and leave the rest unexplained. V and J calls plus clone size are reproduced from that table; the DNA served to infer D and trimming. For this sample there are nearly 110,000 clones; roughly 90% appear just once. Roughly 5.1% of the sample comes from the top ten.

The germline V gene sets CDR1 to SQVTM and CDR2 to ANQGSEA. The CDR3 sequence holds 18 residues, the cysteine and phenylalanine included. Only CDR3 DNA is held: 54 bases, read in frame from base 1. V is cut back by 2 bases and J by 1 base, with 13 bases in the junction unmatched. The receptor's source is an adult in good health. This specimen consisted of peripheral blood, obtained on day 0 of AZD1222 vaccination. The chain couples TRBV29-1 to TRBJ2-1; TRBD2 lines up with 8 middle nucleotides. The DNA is TGCAGCGTTGAACGACCCCTAGCGGGTCAAACTTCCTACAATGAGCAGTTCTTC. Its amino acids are CSVERPLAGQTSYNEQFF.